This TCR beta chain comes out of a study of cytomegalovirus exposure and HLA in healthy donors. The V segment lost 7 bases and the J segment 5 bases; nucleotides outside the gene matches: 14. CDR3 length: 16 residues. CDR1 is SGDLS and CDR2 is YYNGEE in the germline V gene. Though nominally healthy at sampling, donors likely had unrecorded immune exposures. Primers: 60 Vbeta forward and 13 Jbeta reverse. Profiled with immunoSEQ multiplex PCR; TCRdb holds only in-frame clones, not every one. The table lists around 150,000 clones, approximately 80% of them singletons. There are a few counts of this clone.

The sequencing input was PBMCs. The receptor was derived from a man aged 30 to 45 in good health and CMV-seronegative. This sequence joins TRBV9 and TRBJ2-1, with 8 bases identical to TRBD1. DNA of the CDR3: TGTGCCAGCTGTAGATCCCCGGACAGGGCAGACAATGAGCAGTTCTTC. Protein product: CASCRSPDRADNEQFF.